This entry lists 18 T cell receptor beta chains sequenced from one sample in a study of T cell repertoires in cytomegalovirus infection. Each CDR3 protein is one row after TCRdb ran MiXCR on the reads. The sample consists of roughly 150,000 distinct CDR3 sequences, 20% to 25% of them appearing once. Sequenced sample: PBMCs. The origin of the receptors is a human donor in good health (CMV status not recorded). Some clones in this sample may be carry-over from other donors' samples.

This chain joins TRBV6-2 or TRBV6-3 and TRBJ2-1, with 12 bases matching TRBD2. CDR3 length equals 15 residues. J lost 1 base, V lost 6 bases, and 1 base had no gene match. CDR1 is MNHEY, CDR2 SVGEGT, per germline. The CDR3 DNA reads TGTGCCAGCAGGACTAGCGGGGGTTCCTACAATGAGCAGTTCTTC. Protein sequence: CASRTSGGSYNEQFF.

The sample holds many counts of this clonotype. This chain joins TRBV7-3 and TRBJ2-3; D possibly corresponds to TRBD1 (6 bases). Trimming removed 5 bases from V and 7 bases from J, with 16 bases in between. The length of the CDR3 is 14 residues. Germline CDR1 reads SGHTA; CDR2 reads FQGTGA. For the CDR3, the DNA is TGTGCCAGCAGCACCGGACAGAATCATAATACGCAGTATTTT. Translated, it gives CASSTGQNHNTQYF.

This clonotype was observed a single time. The chain is built from TRBV28 and TRBJ2-5; 10 nucleotides align to TRBD2. The CDR3 has 16 residues. The germline CDR1 and CDR2 sequences are MDHEN and SYDVKM. V was clipped by 5 bases and J by 0 bases; unmatched bases: 6. The CDR3 protein is CASSPVSGGDQETQYF. The CDR3 nucleotides are TGTGCCAGCAGTCCTGTCAGCGGGGGGGACCAAGAGACCCAGTACTTC.

This clonotype appeared a few times. The genes are TRBV27 and TRBJ2-1; D is undetermined. The V gene's germline CDR1 is MNHEY and CDR2 SMNVEV (reference sequence). The CDR3 length is 14 residues. Trimming shortened V by 6 bases and J by 0 bases, and 9 bases separated the two germline ends. CDR3 region: CASRQPSSYNEQFF. Here the CDR3 DNA reads TGTGCCAGCAGACAGCCTAGCTCCTACAATGAGCAGTTCTTC.

This clonotype occurred a few times. The rearrangement links TRBV5-6 to TRBJ1-1, with unresolved D. CDR1 is SGHDT, CDR2 YYEEEE, per germline. The CDR3 spans 12 residues. V lost 3 bases, J lost 8 bases, and 11 bases lay in between. The CDR3 bases are TGTGCCAGCAGCTGGACCGGTAACGAAGCTTTCTTT. It is translated as CASSWTGNEAFF.

The genes are TRBV24-1 and TRBJ2-3, with 8 bases aligning to TRBD2. The CDR3 contains 12 residues. The V gene end was trimmed by 10 bases and the J gene end by 1 base; junction bases not matched to a gene: 0. Germline V gives CDR1 KGHDR, CDR2 SFDVKD. The CDR3 is CATGLGTDTQYF. CDR3 sequence (DNA): TGTGCCACGGGACTAGGCACAGATACGCAGTATTTT.

This clonotype was recorded at least ten times. The gene calls are TRBV7-6 and TRBJ2-1, with D unclear. This CDR3 has 14 residues. CDR1 is SGHVS, CDR2 FNYEAQ, per germline. V gave up 5 bases and J gave up 4 bases, with 12 bases separating them. The CDR3 reads CASSLTPKYNEQFF. The CDR3 DNA reads as TGTGCCAGCAGCCTAACGCCCAAATACAATGAGCAGTTCTTC.

This clonotype was found a few times. The rearrangement uses TRBV27 and TRBJ1-1; 8 nucleotides agree with TRBD1. Trimming removed 6 bases from V and 4 bases from J; junction bases left unmatched: 7. This CDR3 is built from 14 residues. Germline lookup yields CDR1 MNHEY and CDR2 SMNVEV (reference sequence). The CDR3 region is CASSAQGGSTEAFF. CDR3 sequence (DNA): TGTGCCAGCAGCGCACAGGGGGGGAGCACTGAAGCTTTCTTT.

This clonotype occurred a few times. The genes are TRBV3-1 and TRBJ1-1; D possibly corresponds to TRBD1 (5 bases). The germline V and J ends were trimmed by 2 bases and 1 base, with 8 bases remaining between them. The CDR3 has 14 amino acids. Germline V gene lookup returns CDR1 LGHDT and CDR2 YNNKEL (reference sequence). This CDR3 is CASSQWDPNTEAFF. The CDR3, as DNA: TGTGCCAGCAGCCAATGGGACCCGAACACTGAAGCTTTCTTT.

This clonotype showed up just a few times. This chain joins TRBV29-1 and TRBJ1-2, with 8 bases lining up with TRBD1. V was pared by 4 bases and J by 2 bases, with 6 bases of the junction left unmatched. Germline assignment: CDR1 SQVTM and CDR2 ANQGSEA. The CDR3 is 14 amino acids. The CDR3: CSVGGTGGNYGYTF. CDR3 sequence (DNA): TGCAGCGTTGGGGGGACAGGTGGAAACTATGGCTACACCTTC.

This clonotype came up a few times. This rearrangement joins TRBV29-1 to TRBJ2-1; 10 bases match TRBD2. Germline lookup yields CDR1 SQVTM and CDR2 ANQGSEA. This CDR3 has 17 amino acids. The V and J ends lost 1 base and 9 bases, in that order; junction bases with no gene match: 15. CDR3 in amino acids: CSVEGARTSGKYGEQFF. In nucleotides, the CDR3 is TGCAGCGTTGAAGGGGCCCGAACTAGCGGGAAGTATGGTGAGCAGTTCTTC.

This clonotype was found many times. The chain's CDR3 is CASTEGNTEAFF. The CDR3 DNA reads as TGTGCCAGCACGGAGGGGAACACTGAAGCTTTCTTT. V and J are TRBV2 and TRBJ1-1; no clear D gene. The V gene lost 7 bases and the J gene lost 1 base, with 7 bases spanning the gap. Germline CDR1 is SNHLY and CDR2 is FYNNEI. The CDR3 runs to 12 residues.

This clonotype was counted many times. The V call is TRBV7-2, the J call TRBJ1-3, with D maybe TRBD1 (5 bases). Per the germline V gene, CDR1 is SGHTA and CDR2 is FQGNSA. The CDR3 extends over 16 amino acids. V was clipped by 5 bases and J by 4 bases, with 18 bases between them. The DNA of the CDR3 is TGTGCCAGCAGCGACCAGGGCCAGATGAGCGGAAACACCATATATTTT. It is translated as CASSDQGQMSGNTIYF.

This clonotype was counted a few times. The genes are TRBV28 and TRBJ1-1; 8 nucleotides line up with TRBD1. Losses at the gene ends were 5 bases for V and 0 bases for J; bases not matched to a gene: 8. Germline CDR1 reads MDHEN; CDR2 reads SYDVKM. This CDR3 contains 16 residues. CDR3: CASSPGTGYMNTEAFF. The CDR3 nucleotides read TGTGCCAGCAGTCCCGGGACAGGTTATATGAACACTGAAGCTTTCTTT.

This clonotype was recorded many times. The chain is built from TRBV7-2 and TRBJ1-4, with D maybe TRBD1 (6 bases). The CDR3 contains 14 residues. V was shortened by 1 base and J by 8 bases, with 11 bases between the two germline ends. The germline V gene encodes CDR1 SGHTA and CDR2 FQGNSA. CDR3: CASSLGSGGEKLFF. DNA for the CDR3: TGTGCCAGCAGCTTAGGGTCGGGGGGCGAAAAACTGTTTTTT.

The chain is built from TRBV5-6 and TRBJ1-2; D not certain. From germline, CDR1 is SGHDT and CDR2 YYEEEE. Trimming left V 4 bases short and J 5 bases short, with 12 bases between. This CDR3 spans 13 amino acids. The CDR3 spells CASSPPDAYGYTF. The CDR3 region has the DNA TGTGCCAGCAGCCCCCCGGACGCTTATGGCTACACCTTC. Variable domain in full (rest from reference TRBV5-6 and TRBJ1-2): DAGVTQSPTHLIKTRGQQVTLRCSPKSGHDTVSWYQQALGQGPQFIFQYYEEEERQRGNFPDRFSGHQFPNYSSELNVNALLLGDSALYLCASSPPDAYGYTFGSGTRLTVV.

The chain uses TRBV28 and TRBJ2-1; 8 nucleotides agree with TRBD1. CDR1 MDHEN and CDR2 SYDVKM come from the germline V gene. J lost 2 bases, V lost 3 bases, and 21 bases had no gene match. The CDR3 has 21 amino acids. For the CDR3, the DNA is TGTGCCAGCAGTTTCTCCGTTCAGGGGGCAATTGGGGGGAACACCTACAATGAGCAGTTCTTC. Translation: CASSFSVQGAIGGNTYNEQFF.

CDR3 in amino acids: CASSQDTTGRAGGELFF. The CDR3 DNA reads TGCGCCAGCAGCCAAGATACCACCGGGAGGGCCGGCGGGGAGCTGTTTTTT. The chain uses TRBV4-3 and TRBJ2-2; 8 bases are a match to TRBD2. J gave up 7 bases and V 0 bases, and 10 bases lay outside the gene matches. The V gene's germline CDR1 is LGHNA and CDR2 YSLEER. The CDR3 length is 17 residues.